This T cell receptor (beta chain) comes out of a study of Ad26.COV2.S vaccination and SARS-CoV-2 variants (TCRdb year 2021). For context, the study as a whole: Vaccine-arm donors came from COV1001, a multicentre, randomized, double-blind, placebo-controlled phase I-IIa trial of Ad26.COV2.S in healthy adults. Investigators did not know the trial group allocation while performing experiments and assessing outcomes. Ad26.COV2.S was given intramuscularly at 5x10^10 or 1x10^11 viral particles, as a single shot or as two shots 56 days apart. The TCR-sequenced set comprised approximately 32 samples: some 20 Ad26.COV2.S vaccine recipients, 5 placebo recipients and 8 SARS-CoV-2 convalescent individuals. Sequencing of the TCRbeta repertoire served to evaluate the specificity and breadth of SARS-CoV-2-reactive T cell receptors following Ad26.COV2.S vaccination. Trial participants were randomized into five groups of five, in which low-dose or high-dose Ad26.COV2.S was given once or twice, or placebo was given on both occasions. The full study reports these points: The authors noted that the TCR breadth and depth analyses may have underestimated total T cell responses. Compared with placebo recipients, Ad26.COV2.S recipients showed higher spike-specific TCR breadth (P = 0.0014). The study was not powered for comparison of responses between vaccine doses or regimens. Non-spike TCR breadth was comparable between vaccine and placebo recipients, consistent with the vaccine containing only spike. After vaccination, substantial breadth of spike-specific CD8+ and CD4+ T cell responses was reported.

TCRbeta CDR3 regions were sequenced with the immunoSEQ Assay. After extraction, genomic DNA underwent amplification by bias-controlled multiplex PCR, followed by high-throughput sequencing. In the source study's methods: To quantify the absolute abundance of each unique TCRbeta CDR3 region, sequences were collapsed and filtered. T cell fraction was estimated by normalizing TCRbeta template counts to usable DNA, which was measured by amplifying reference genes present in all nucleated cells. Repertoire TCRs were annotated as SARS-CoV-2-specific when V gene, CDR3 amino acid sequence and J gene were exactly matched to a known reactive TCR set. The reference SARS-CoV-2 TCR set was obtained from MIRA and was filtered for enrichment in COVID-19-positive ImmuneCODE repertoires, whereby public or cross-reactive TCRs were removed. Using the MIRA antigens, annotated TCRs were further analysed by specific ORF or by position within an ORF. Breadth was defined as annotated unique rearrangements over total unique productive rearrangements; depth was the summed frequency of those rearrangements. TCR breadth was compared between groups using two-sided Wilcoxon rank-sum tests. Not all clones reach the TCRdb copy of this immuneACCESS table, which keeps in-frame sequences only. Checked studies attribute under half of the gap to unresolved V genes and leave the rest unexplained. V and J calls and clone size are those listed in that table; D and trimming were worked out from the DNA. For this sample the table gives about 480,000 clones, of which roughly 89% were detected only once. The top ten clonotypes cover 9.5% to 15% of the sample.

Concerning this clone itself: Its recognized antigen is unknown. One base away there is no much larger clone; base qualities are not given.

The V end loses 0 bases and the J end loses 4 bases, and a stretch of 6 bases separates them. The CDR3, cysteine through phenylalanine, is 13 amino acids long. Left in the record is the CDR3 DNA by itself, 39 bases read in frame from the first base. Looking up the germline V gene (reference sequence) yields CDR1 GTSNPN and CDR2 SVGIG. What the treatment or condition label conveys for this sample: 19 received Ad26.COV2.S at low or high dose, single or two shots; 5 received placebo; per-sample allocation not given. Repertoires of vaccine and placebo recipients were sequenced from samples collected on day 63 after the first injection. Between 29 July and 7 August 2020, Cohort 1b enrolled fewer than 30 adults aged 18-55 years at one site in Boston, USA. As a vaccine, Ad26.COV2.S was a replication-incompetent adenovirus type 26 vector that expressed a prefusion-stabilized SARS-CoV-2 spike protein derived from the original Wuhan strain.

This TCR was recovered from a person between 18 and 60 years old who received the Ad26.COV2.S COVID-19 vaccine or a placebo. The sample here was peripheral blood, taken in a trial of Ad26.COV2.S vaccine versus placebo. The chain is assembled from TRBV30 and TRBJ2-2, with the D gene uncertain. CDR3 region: CAWSVRSTGELFF. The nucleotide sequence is TGTGCCTGGAGTGTACGTTCCACCGGGGAGCTGTTTTTT.